This passage covers 28 T cell receptor beta chains from one sample sequenced in a study of post-analysis software for immune sequencing data. Built from TCR beta cDNA, the libraries had unique molecular identifiers in them. TCRdb called the PCR reads again in MiXCR, with one record for every CDR3 protein. The data contain hundreds of thousands of distinct CDR3 sequences, just under 30% of them seen just once; the ten biggest clones take up approximately 0.6%. Overall study results and limits: Five or six TRBV segments appeared more often in patients than in controls, and TRBV5-6, TRBV5-1 and TRBV20-1 were among these.

Their specific antigens are unknown. Sequenced sample: blood. The receptors come from a girl aged 10-17 years with multiple sclerosis.

The table lists this clonotype with a few counts. The rearrangement links TRBV4-1 to TRBJ1-6, with a possible D match to TRBD1 (5 bases). The germline V gene encodes CDR1 MGHRA and CDR2 YSYEKL. The CDR3 runs to 15 residues. V lost 4 bases, J lost 2 bases, and 9 bases lay in between. The CDR3 sequence: CASSPPGAYNSPLHF. The CDR3, as DNA: TGCGCCAGCAGCCCGCCGGGGGCCTATAATTCACCCCTCCACTTT.

The CDR3 sequence: CSASLLAGVATGELFF. DNA of the CDR3: TGCAGTGCTTCCCTTTTAGCGGGAGTTGCCACCGGGGAGCTGTTTTTT. The chain employs TRBV20-1 and TRBJ2-2; 9 bases agree with TRBD2. The V segment lost 5 bases and the J segment 4 bases; nucleotides outside the gene matches: 11. Germline CDR1 is DFQATT and CDR2 is SNEGSKA (reference sequence). The CDR3 sequence is 16 residues long.

A word on this clonotype: It is unclear where the CDR3 begins or ends on the DNA, so no DNA is shown, and the CDR3 is as TCRdb lists it. The rearrangement joins TRBV10-3 to TRBJ1-2; the table's D call TRBD1 went unverified against the DNA. The V gene's germline CDR1 is ENHRY and CDR2 SYGVKD. The CDR3 has 15 residues if both end residues are counted. CDR3 protein: CATGQGVGRPYGCTF.

The rearrangement links TRBV28 to TRBJ2-7; D is possibly TRBD1 or TRBD2 (6 bases each). Trimming stripped 6 bases from V and 0 bases from J, with 27 bases between. CDR1 is MDHEN and CDR2 is SYDVKM in the germline V gene. The CDR3 is made up of 19 amino acids. CDR3: CASRPLTGSGSLDSYEQYF. The CDR3 DNA follows: TGTGCCAGCAGGCCCTTGACAGGATCCGGGAGTCTGGACTCCTACGAGCAGTACTTC.

The chain carries TRBV9 and TRBJ2-2; D not resolved. The germline V and J ends were trimmed by 1 base and 6 bases, with 7 bases remaining between them. Germline CDR1 and CDR2: SGDLS and YYNGEE. CDR3 length: 13 residues. Here the CDR3 DNA reads TGTGCCAGCAGCGTACTATTCGCCGGGGAGCTGTTTTTT. This sequence encodes CASSVLFAGELFF.

The CDR3 region is CASSPLVGPGGEQYF. In nucleotides, the CDR3 is TGTGCCAGCAGCCCCCTCGTCGGGCCCGGGGGCGAGCAGTACTTC. The chain uses TRBV7-6 and TRBJ2-7; D is perhaps TRBD2 (6 bases). The CDR3 covers 15 residues. V lost 5 bases, J lost 6 bases, and 20 bases lay in between. Germline values: CDR1 SGHVS, CDR2 FNYEAQ. Full variable domain (remainder filled in from reference TRBV7-6 and TRBJ2-7): GAGVSQSPRYKVTKRGQDVALRCDPISGHVSLYWYRQALGQGPEFLTYFNYEAQQDKSGLPNDRFSAERPEGSISTLTIQRTEQRDSAMYRCASSPLVGPGGEQYFGPGTRLTVT.

This clonotype was seen only a few times. Compared with germline, one end of the junction differs, possibly owing to a read error. The chain couples TRBV6-6 to TRBJ2-7; TRBD2 matches 7 bases. The CDR3 extends over 13 amino acids. Germline V gene data show CDR1 as MNHNY and CDR2 as SVGAGI (reference sequence). In DNA form, the CDR3 reads TGTGCCAGCAGTTACTCTAGGGACTACCAGCAGTACTTC. It codes for CASSYSRDYQQYF.

This clonotype was counted only a few times. CDR3 DNA: TGTGCCATCAGTGGCTCCGGGACGGCCACTGAAGCTTTCTTT. As protein: CAISGSGTATEAFF. This rearrangement joins TRBV10-3 to TRBJ1-1, with D tentatively TRBD1 (5 bases). V was shortened by 4 bases and J by 4 bases, with 13 bases between the two germline ends. In germline, CDR1 is ENHRY, CDR2 SYGVKD. The CDR3 has 14 residues.

The chain uses TRBV29-1 and TRBJ2-7; TRBD2 is a possible D gene (6 bases). V lost 3 bases and J 3 bases, leaving 12 bases between the germline ends. This CDR3 spans 13 amino acids. Germline V gives CDR1 SQVTM, CDR2 ANQGSEA. The DNA for the CDR3 is TGCAGCGTTGATGGAGGGTCGCACTACGAGCAGTACTTC. Its translation: CSVDGGSHYEQYF.

The V call is TRBV4-1, the J call TRBJ1-4; D not certain. The CDR3 is 15 amino acids. CDR1 is MGHRA, CDR2 YSYEKL, per germline. Trimming took 1 base from V and 5 from J, leaving 11 bases between them. The CDR3 loop is CASSQAPQRNEKLFF. The CDR3, as DNA: TGCGCCAGCAGCCAAGCACCGCAAAGGAATGAAAAACTGTTTTTT.

The chain links TRBV12-3 or TRBV12-4 to TRBJ1-1; D might be TRBD1 (6 bases). The CDR3 length is 15 residues. The V end was cut by 8 bases, the J end by 1 base, with 17 bases between. In nucleotides, the CDR3 is TGTGCCAGCTCCTTTGGGGGGGCAGGGAACACTGAAGCTTTCTTT. This encodes CASSFGGAGNTEAFF.

This clonotype turned up a few times. The chain combines TRBV20-1 with TRBJ2-3, with D maybe TRBD1 (5 bases). From germline, CDR1 is DFQATT and CDR2 SNEGSKA (reference sequence). The CDR3 consists of 14 residues. CDR3 in DNA: TGCAGGTCCCGGCCTAGGGGTAGCACAGATACGCAGTATTTT. Protein sequence: CRSRPRGSTDTQYF.

CDR3 protein: CSARSGGYNEQFF. CDR3 nucleotides: TGCAGTGCCAGGTCAGGGGGTTACAATGAGCAGTTCTTC. The V and J genes are TRBV20-1 and TRBJ2-1; 7 positions agree with TRBD1. Unmatched junction bases numbered 6, after V lost 6 bases and J lost 4 bases. The CDR3 consists of 13 residues. The germline CDR1 and CDR2 sequences are DFQATT and SNEGSKA (reference sequence).

CDR3 loop: CASSWWGTEAFF. In nucleotides, the CDR3 is TGTGCCAGTAGTTGGTGGGGAACTGAAGCTTTCTTT. V and J are TRBV19 and TRBJ1-1; D not certain. V was trimmed by 5 bases and J by 5 bases, leaving 9 bases between them. Looked up from germline, CDR1 is LNHDA and CDR2 is SQIVND (reference sequence). This CDR3 region has 12 residues. Looking up the rest from reference TRBV19 and TRBJ1-1 gives the full variable domain: DGGITQSPKYLFRKEGQNVTLSCEQNLNHDAMYWYRQDPGQGLRLIYYSQIVNDFQKGDIAEGYSVSREKKESFPLTVTSAQKNPTAFYLCASSWWGTEAFFGQGTRLTVV.

As for this clonotype: Given a much more abundant clone one base away, this may be a read error. This sequence joins TRBV29-1 and TRBJ2-4, with D unresolved. The J call is doubtful: the DNA matches TRBJ2-5 better. Germline CDR1 reads SQVTM; CDR2 reads ANQGSEA. This CDR3 has 11 amino acids. The CDR3 sequence: CSADPQETQYF. CDR3 DNA sequence: TGCAGCGCGGACCCCCAGGAGACCCAGTACTTC.

This clonotype was detected only a few times. The V call is TRBV7-9, the J call TRBJ2-5; TRBD1 matches 7 bases. The CDR3 is 15 residues long. Trimming cost V 5 bases and J 0 bases; bases outside gene matches: 6. The germline gives CDR1 SEHNR, CDR2 FQNEAQ (reference sequence). The CDR3 nucleotides read TGTGCCAGCAGCCCCCCGGGACAGTACCAAGAGACCCAGTACTTC. Amino acid sequence: CASSPPGQYQETQYF.

J is TRBJ2-3 and V is TRBV12-3 or TRBV12-4, with D unresolved. The CDR3 has 11 amino acids. V shed 8 bases and J shed 6 bases, with 9 bases lying between them. This CDR3 reads CASGLQDTQYF. CDR3 nucleotide sequence: TGTGCCAGCGGCCTTCAGGATACGCAGTATTTT.

V gene TRBV28 combines with J gene TRBJ2-3; the match to TRBD2 covers 7 bases. V trimming: 6 bases; J trimming: 1 base; junction bases outside the gene matches: 7. Germline V gives CDR1 MDHEN, CDR2 SYDVKM. The CDR3 length is 15 residues. CDR3 residues: CASSWVSGGTDTQYF. As DNA, the CDR3 is TGTGCCAGCAGCTGGGTAAGCGGGGGCACAGATACGCAGTATTTT.

This clonotype was observed a handful of times. The rearrangement joins TRBV24-1 to TRBJ2-1; D might be TRBD1 or TRBD2, each matching 5 bases. The CDR3 loop spans 15 amino acids. V lost 7 bases, J lost 4 bases, and 16 bases lay in between. The germline gives CDR1 KGHDR, CDR2 SFDVKD. The DNA for the CDR3 is TGTGCCACCAGGCCTGGGGGACCGGAGTACAATGAGCAGTTCTTC. Its protein is CATRPGGPEYNEQFF.

This rearrangement joins TRBV5-1 to TRBJ1-5, with D tentatively TRBD1 (5 bases). Germline values: CDR1 SGHRS, CDR2 YFSETQ. V was trimmed by 4 bases and J by 5 bases, leaving 10 bases between them. The CDR3 is 13 residues long. The CDR3 DNA sequence: TGCGCCAGCAGCCCTTTGGGGGATCAGCCCCAGCATTTT. Amino acids: CASSPLGDQPQHF.

The V and J genes are TRBV20-1 and TRBJ2-7; 8 bases match TRBD1. After removal of 5 bases from V and 3 bases from J, the junction contained 6 bases not matched to a gene. The CDR3 runs to 13 residues. Germline V gene sequence: CDR1 DFQATT, CDR2 SNEGSKA (reference sequence). The CDR3 region is CSASWTGHYEQYF. CDR3 nucleotides: TGCAGTGCTTCTTGGACAGGGCACTACGAGCAGTACTTC.

This clonotype occurred many times. The chain employs TRBV29-1 and TRBJ1-2; weak D call: TRBD1 (5 bases). This CDR3 spans 14 amino acids. With 5 bases removed from V and 3 bases from J, the gap between germline ends came to 16 bases. The germline gives CDR1 SQVTM, CDR2 ANQGSEA. The CDR3 bases are TGCAGCGTTATTAACCCTATGGGGGACTATGGCTACACCTTC. Its translation is CSVINPMGDYGYTF.

The V and J genes are TRBV20-1 and TRBJ2-5, with TRBD2 as a possible D gene (6 bases). CDR3 length: 13 amino acids. The germline CDR1 and CDR2 sequences are DFQATT and SNEGSKA (reference sequence). Deletions cut 3 bases from V and 2 bases from J, with 10 bases between. DNA of the CDR3: TGCAGTGCTAGCCAGGGAGGTCAAGAGACCCAGTACTTC. Its protein product is CSASQGGQETQYF.

The V call is TRBV5-1, the J call TRBJ1-2, with D possibly matching TRBD1 (5 bases). Trimming removed 2 bases from V and 9 bases from J, with 11 bases in between. From germline, CDR1 is SGHRS and CDR2 YFSETQ. The CDR3 spans 12 residues. CDR3 region: CASSFPGGRYTF. Here the CDR3 DNA reads TGCGCCAGCAGCTTCCCGGGGGGACGCTACACCTTC.

The chain is built from TRBV12-3 or TRBV12-4 and TRBJ1-3; maybe TRBD1 (5 bases). V shed 7 bases and J shed 2 bases, with 18 bases lying between them. CDR3 length: 16 amino acids. The CDR3 DNA reads as TGTGCCAGCACTATGAGGGAGGGACTTCCTGGAAACACCATATATTTT. It translates to CASTMREGLPGNTIYF.

The chain has TRBV6-2 or TRBV6-3 and TRBJ1-1, with 7 bases identical to TRBD1. There are 15 residues in the CDR3. The J segment lost 1 base and the V segment lost 1 base, leaving 3 bases of the junction unmatched. Germline loops: CDR1 MNHEY, CDR2 SVGEGT. This chain's CDR3 is CASSYWGQTNTEAFF. DNA of the CDR3: TGTGCCAGCAGTTACTGGGGACAGACGAACACTGAAGCTTTCTTT.

The chain has TRBV7-2 and TRBJ2-5; TRBD2 matches at 11 bases. This CDR3 is 16 amino acids long. V shed 2 bases, J shed 5 bases, and the junction held 7 bases outside the gene matches. Germline CDR1 SGHTA, CDR2 FQGNSA. The CDR3 region has the DNA TGTGCCAGCAGCTTAAATAGGCTAGCGGGAGGTGAGACCCAGTACTTC. It is translated as CASSLNRLAGGETQYF.

This clonotype was counted between two and nine times. V usage is TRBV29-1 and J usage is TRBJ1-2; unclear D gene. The CDR3 loop spans 10 amino acids. In germline, CDR1 is SQVTM, CDR2 ANQGSEA. V lost 5 bases and J 3 bases, leaving 4 bases between the germline ends. This chain's CDR3 is CSVWDYGYTF. CDR3 bases: TGCAGCGTTTGGGACTATGGCTACACCTTC.